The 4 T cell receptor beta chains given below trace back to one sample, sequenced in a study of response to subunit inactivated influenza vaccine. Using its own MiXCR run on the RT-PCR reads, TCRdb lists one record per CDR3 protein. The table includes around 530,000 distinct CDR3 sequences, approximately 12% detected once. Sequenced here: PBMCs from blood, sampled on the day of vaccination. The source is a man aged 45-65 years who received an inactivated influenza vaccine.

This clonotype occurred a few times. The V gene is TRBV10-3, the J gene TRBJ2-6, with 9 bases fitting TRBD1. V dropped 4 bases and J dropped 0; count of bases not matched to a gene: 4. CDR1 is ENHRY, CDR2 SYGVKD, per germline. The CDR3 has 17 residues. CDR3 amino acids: CAISGTTGGSGANVLTF. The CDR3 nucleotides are TGTGCCATCAGTGGGACGACAGGGGGCTCTGGGGCCAACGTCCTGACTTTC.

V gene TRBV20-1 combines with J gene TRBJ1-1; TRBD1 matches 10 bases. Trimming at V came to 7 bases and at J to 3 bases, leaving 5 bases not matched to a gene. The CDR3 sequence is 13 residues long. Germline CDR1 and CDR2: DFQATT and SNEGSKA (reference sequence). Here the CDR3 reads CSGPDRGYTEAFF. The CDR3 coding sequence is TGCAGTGGCCCGGACAGGGGGTACACTGAAGCTTTCTTT.

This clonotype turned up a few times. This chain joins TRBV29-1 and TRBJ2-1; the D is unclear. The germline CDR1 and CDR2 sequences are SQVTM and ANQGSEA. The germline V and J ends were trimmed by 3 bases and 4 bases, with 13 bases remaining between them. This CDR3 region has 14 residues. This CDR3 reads CSVDLAAIYNEQFF. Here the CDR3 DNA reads TGCAGCGTTGATTTGGCGGCTATTTACAATGAGCAGTTCTTC.

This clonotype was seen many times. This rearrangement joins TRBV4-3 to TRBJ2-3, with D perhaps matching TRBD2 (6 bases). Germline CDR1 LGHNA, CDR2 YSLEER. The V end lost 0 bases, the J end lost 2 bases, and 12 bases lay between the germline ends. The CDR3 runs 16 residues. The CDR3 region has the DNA TGCGCCAGCAGCCAAGATTTCGGGAGCCCCACAGATACGCAGTATTTT. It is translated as CASSQDFGSPTDTQYF.